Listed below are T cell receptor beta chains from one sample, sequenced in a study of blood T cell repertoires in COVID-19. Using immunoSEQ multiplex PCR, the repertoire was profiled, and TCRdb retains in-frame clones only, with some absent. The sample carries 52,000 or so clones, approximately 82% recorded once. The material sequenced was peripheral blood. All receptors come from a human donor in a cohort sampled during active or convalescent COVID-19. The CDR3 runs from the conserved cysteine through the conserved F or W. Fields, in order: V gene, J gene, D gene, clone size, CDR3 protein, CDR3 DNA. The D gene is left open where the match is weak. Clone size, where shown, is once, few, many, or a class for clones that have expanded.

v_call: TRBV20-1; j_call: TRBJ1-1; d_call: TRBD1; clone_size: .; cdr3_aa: CSASRGQEAFF; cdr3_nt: TGCAGTGCTTCCCGGGGACAGGAAGCTTTCTTT
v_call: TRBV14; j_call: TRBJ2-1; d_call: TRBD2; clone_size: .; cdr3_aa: CASSPRPGGYNEQFF; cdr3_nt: TGTGCCAGCAGCCCAAGGCCGGGGGGGTACAATGAGCAGTTCTTC
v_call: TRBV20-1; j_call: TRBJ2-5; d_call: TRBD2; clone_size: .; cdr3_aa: CSASPSGGAYQETQYF; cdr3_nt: TGCAGTGCTAGTCCCAGCGGGGGAGCGTACCAAGAGACCCAGTACTTC
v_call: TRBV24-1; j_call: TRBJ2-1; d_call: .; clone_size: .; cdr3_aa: CATSPDTGSSYNEQFF; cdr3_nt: TGTGCCACCAGCCCAGATACAGGGAGCTCCTACAATGAGCAGTTCTTC
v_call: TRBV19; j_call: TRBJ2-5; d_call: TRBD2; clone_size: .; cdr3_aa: CASSIGVSGGSQETQYF; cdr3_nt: TGTGCCAGTAGTATAGGGGTTAGCGGGGGGAGCCAAGAGACCCAGTACTTC
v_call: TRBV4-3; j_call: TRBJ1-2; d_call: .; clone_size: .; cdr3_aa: CASSQDINYGYTF; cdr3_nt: TGCGCCAGCAGCCAAGATATAAACTATGGCTACACCTTC
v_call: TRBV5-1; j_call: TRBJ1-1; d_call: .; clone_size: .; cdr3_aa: CASSSQLTGNTEAFF; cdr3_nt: TGCGCCAGCAGCTCCCAACTTACAGGGAACACTGAAGCTTTCTTT
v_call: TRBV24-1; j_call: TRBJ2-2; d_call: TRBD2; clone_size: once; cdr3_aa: CATAPTGGGASGELFF; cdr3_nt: TGTGCCACCGCTCCGACCGGCGGGGGGGCTAGCGGGGAGCTGTTTTTT
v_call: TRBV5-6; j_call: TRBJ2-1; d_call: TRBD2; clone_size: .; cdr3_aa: CASLGLAGDNEQFF; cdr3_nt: TGTGCCAGCTTAGGACTAGCGGGGGACAATGAGCAGTTCTTC
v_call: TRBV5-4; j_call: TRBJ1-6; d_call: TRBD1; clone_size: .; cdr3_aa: CASSAPPGQGYNSPLHF; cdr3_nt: TGTGCCAGCAGCGCCCCCCCGGGACAGGGGTATAATTCACCCCTCCACTTT
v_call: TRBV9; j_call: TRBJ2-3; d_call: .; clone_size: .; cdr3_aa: CASSDRRGTDTQYF; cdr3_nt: TGTGCCAGCAGTGACAGGAGAGGCACAGATACGCAGTATTTT